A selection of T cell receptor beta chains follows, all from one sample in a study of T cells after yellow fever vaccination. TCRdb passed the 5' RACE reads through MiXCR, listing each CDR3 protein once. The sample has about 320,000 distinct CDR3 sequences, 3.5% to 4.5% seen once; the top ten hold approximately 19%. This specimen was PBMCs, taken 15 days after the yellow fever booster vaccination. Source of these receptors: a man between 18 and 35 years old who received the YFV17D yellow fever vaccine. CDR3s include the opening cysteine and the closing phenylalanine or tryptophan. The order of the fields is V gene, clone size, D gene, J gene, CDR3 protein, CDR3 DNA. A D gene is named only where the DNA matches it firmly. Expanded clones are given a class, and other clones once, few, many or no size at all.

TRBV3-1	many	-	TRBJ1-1	CASSRQGGTEAFF	TGTGCCAGCAGCCGCCAGGGTGGGACTGAAGCTTTCTTT
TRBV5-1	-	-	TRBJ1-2	CASSLDLLSRTAHYGYTF	TGCGCCAGCAGCTTGGACCTATTGAGCAGAACAGCCCACTATGGCTACACCTTC
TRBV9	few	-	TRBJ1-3	CASSVFPEAGTTGNTIYF	TGTGCCAGCAGCGTGTTCCCCGAAGCAGGGACAACTGGAAACACCATATATTTT
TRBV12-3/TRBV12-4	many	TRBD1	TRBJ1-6	CASSLTTGGYNSPLHF	TGTGCCAGCAGTTTAACGACAGGGGGTTATAATTCACCCCTCCACTTT
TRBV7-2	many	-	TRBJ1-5	CASSPRVGQPQHF	TGTGCCAGCAGCCCCCGGGTAGGTCAGCCCCAGCATTTT
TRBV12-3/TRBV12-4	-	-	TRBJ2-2	CASSTSGNTGELFF	TGTGCCAGCAGTACATCGGGGAACACCGGGGAGCTGTTTTTT
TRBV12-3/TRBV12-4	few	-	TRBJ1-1	CASSLGVGQSTEAFF	TGTGCCAGCAGTTTGGGTGTGGGTCAGAGCACTGAAGCTTTCTTT
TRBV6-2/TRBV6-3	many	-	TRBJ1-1	CASSPHGPGLLDTEAFF	TGTGCCAGCAGCCCCCATGGCCCCGGTTTGCTTGACACTGAAGCTTTCTTT
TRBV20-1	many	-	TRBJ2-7	CSAWDSYEQYF	TGCAGTGCGTGGGACTCTTACGAGCAGTACTTC
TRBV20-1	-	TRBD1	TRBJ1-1	CSATTGEATEAFF	TGCAGTGCCACCACAGGGGAGGCCACTGAAGCTTTCTTT
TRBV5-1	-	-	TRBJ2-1	CASSAPPEYNEQFF	TGCGCCAGCAGCGCCCCCCCCGAGTACAATGAGCAGTTCTTC
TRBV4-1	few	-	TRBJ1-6	CASSQDVPLSPLHF	TGCGCCAGCAGCCAAGATGTACCTCTTTCACCCCTCCACTTT
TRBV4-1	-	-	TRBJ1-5	CASSQDGGLGNQPQHF	TGCGCCAGCAGCCAAGACGGGGGGTTGGGCAATCAGCCCCAGCATTTT
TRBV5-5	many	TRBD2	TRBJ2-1	CASRPSGGEEQFF	TGTGCCAGCAGGCCTAGCGGGGGAGAGGAGCAGTTCTTC
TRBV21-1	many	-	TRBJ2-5	CASNGTVQETQYF	TGTGCCAGCAACGGGACAGTTCAAGAGACCCAGTACTTC
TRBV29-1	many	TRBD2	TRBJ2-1	CSVDATSAAGGEQFF	TGCAGCGTCGATGCGACTAGCGCGGCCGGGGGAGAGCAGTTCTTC
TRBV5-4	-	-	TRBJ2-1	CASSSPEENPNEQFF	TGTGCCAGCAGCTCGCCGGAGGAAAACCCCAATGAGCAGTTCTTC
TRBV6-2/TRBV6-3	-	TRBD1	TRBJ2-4	CASTKGDRKGNIQYF	TGTGCCAGCACTAAGGGGGACAGGAAGGGAAACATTCAGTACTTC
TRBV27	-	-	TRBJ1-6	CASRTQGDNSPLHF	TGTGCCAGCAGAACACAGGGAGATAATTCACCCCTCCACTTT
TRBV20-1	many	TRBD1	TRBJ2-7	CSALQGAGEQYF	TGCAGTGCCTTACAGGGGGCTGGCGAGCAGTACTTC
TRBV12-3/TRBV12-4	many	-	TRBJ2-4	CASSSNLEDIQYF	TGTGCCAGCAGCTCTAATCTGGAGGACATTCAGTACTTC
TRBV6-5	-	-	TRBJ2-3	CASRLTGDTQYF	TGTGCCAGCAGGCTCACCGGGGATACGCAGTATTTT
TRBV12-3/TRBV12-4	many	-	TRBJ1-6	CASSLRLETPLHF	TGTGCCAGCAGTCTAAGGTTAGAGACACCCCTCCACTTT
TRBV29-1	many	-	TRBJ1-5	CSVEVGGNQPQHF	TGCAGCGTTGAGGTAGGGGGCAATCAGCCCCAGCATTTT
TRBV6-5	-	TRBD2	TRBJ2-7	CASTSGVYEQYF	TGTGCCAGCACTAGCGGGGTTTACGAGCAGTACTTC
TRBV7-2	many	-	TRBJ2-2	CASSFIQVNTGELFF	TGTGCCAGCAGCTTTATCCAGGTCAACACCGGGGAGCTGTTTTTT
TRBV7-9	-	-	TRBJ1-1	CASSSPGIRGLTEAFF	TGTGCCAGCAGCTCTCCAGGAATCCGGGGCCTCACTGAAGCTTTCTTT
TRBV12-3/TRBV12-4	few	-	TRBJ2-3	CASSSQETDTQYF	TGTGCCAGCAGTTCCCAGGAAACAGATACGCAGTATTTT
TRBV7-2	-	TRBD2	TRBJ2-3	CASSLFGLAGGNTQYF	TGTGCCAGCAGCTTATTCGGGCTAGCGGGGGGGAATACGCAGTATTTT
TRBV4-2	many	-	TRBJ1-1	CASSQDPPTGLVKAFF	TGTGCCAGCAGCCAAGACCCCCCCACAGGGCTTGTTAAAGCTTTCTTT
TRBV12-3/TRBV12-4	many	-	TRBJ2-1	CASSLTGTYNEQFF	TGTGCCAGCAGTTTAACAGGGACCTACAATGAGCAGTTCTTC
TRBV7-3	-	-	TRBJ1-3	CASSLVKGSGNTIYF	TGTGCCAGCAGCTTAGTGAAAGGCTCTGGAAACACCATATATTTT
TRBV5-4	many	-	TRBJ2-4	CASSLLDVSIQYF	TGTGCCAGCAGCTTGCTAGATGTTAGCATTCAGTACTTC
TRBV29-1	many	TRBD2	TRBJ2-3	CSVERGTDTQYF	TGCAGCGTTGAGCGGGGGACAGATACGCAGTATTTT
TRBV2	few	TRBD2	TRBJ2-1	CASRPLAGVVNEQFF	TGTGCCAGCAGACCACTAGCGGGGGTGGTCAATGAGCAGTTCTTC
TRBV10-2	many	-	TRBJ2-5	CASSESKETQYF	TGCGCCAGCAGTGAGTCGAAAGAGACCCAGTACTTC
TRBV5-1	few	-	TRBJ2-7	CASSSQTGHYEQYF	TGCGCCAGCAGCTCCCAAACAGGGCACTACGAGCAGTACTTC
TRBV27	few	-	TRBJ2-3	CASSLAGPFDDTQYF	TGTGCCAGCAGTTTGGCGGGACCGTTCGATGATACGCAGTATTTT
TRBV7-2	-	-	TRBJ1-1	CASSLWTSMNTEAFF	TGTGCCAGCAGCTTATGGACTTCGATGAACACTGAAGCTTTCTTT
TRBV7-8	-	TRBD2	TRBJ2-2	CASSDRRGMSTGELFF	TGTGCCAGCAGCGACCGGCGGGGGATGAGCACCGGGGAGCTGTTTTTT
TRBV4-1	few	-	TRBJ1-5	CASSQGNYNQPQHF	TGCGCCAGCAGCCAAGGGAACTACAATCAGCCCCAGCATTTT
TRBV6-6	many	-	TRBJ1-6	CASSYSGAKGFTNSPLHF	TGTGCCAGCAGTTACTCGGGGGCGAAGGGCTTCACCAATTCACCCCTCCACTTT
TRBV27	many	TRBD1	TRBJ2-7	CASGTGGEQYF	TGTGCCAGTGGGACAGGGGGCGAGCAGTACTTC
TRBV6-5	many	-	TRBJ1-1	CARETGKNTEAFF	TGTGCCAGAGAGACAGGAAAGAACACTGAAGCTTTCTTT
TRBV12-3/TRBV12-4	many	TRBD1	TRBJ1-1	CASSWDRVNEAFF	TGTGCCAGCAGTTGGGACAGGGTGAATGAAGCTTTCTTT
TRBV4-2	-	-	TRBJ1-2	CASSHPGGGSNYGYTF	TGTGCCAGCAGCCACCCGGGGGGGGGCTCTAACTATGGCTACACCTTC
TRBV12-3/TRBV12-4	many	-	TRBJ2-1	CASLSGGNNEQFF	TGTGCCAGCCTGTCTGGCGGCAACAATGAGCAGTTCTTC
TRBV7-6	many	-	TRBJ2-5	CASSLLAAYQETQYF	TGTGCCAGCAGCTTACTAGCTGCCTACCAAGAGACCCAGTACTTC
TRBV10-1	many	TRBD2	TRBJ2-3	CASSRGSGGITDTQYF	TGCGCCAGCAGTAGGGGAAGCGGGGGAATCACAGATACGCAGTATTTT
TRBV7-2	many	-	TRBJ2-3	CASSSRSGVAWGF	TGTGCCAGCAGCTCCCGCAGCGGCGTAGCCTGGGGTTTT
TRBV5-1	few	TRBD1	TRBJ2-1	CASSPRTGGAYNEQFF	TGCGCCAGCAGCCCGAGGACAGGGGGGGCCTACAATGAGCAGTTCTTC
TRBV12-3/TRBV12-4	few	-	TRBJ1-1	CASSYGGTRDKNTEAFF	TGTGCCAGCAGCTACGGGGGGACGAGGGATAAGAACACTGAAGCTTTCTTT
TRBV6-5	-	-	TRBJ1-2	CASSSRTSRYGYTF	TGTGCCAGCAGTTCTAGGACATCTCGCTATGGCTACACCTTC